This T cell receptor beta chain was identified during a study of vaccination and CD4 T cells after COVID-19. The overall study: Post-diagnosis, post-COVID samples were collected after a median roughly 100 days, ranging 35 to 161. Cells were stimulated with overlapping spike peptide pools from SARS-CoV-2, HCoV-NL63, HCoV-OC43 and HCoV-229E.

This sample's treatment: roughly 10-day PBMC culture with coronavirus spike peptide pools or control peptides (ViraFEST assay). Researchers collected the unexposed donor's CD4+ T cells before the COVID-19 pandemic (2011-2018). Turning to this clonotype: The antigen remains unidentified.

The CDR3 sequence is 15 residues long. The V end lost 2 bases, the J end lost 7 bases, and 15 bases lay between the germline ends. Germline CDR1 reads SGHTA; CDR2 reads FQGTGA. Broader study findings: It was observed that, in convalescent patients, a median roughly 85% of reactive clones arose only post-vaccination.

With the Oncomine TCR Beta short-read assay, DNA from cultured CD4+ T cells was sequenced. TCRdb fed the PCR reads into MiXCR, producing one record per CDR3 protein. The sample lists some 5,000 distinct CDR3 sequences, 34% seen once, with roughly a third in the top ten. V and J are TRBV7-3 and TRBJ2-1, with D possibly being TRBD1 or TRBD2 (5 bases each). Source material: CD4+ T cells from blood, cultured in vitro. The source of this sequence is a human donor in good health. The CDR3 coding sequence is TGTGCCAGCAGCTTATCCCGGGGAAGGGGTAATGAGCAGTTCTTC. Translated: CASSLSRGRGNEQFF.